This T cell receptor beta chain was sequenced for a study of T cells and Merkel cell carcinoma outcomes. The study's findings and limits: Merkel cell carcinoma outcomes were reportedly predicted by repertoire and T-cell density.

Sequenced by immunoSEQ multiplex PCR; TCRdb stores in-frame clones only, minus some. The table records around 4,500 clones, 90% to 95% of them present only once. Concerning this clone itself: The antigen is unknown.

Germline assignment: CDR1 SGHAT and CDR2 FQNNGV. J lost 2 bases, V lost 2 bases, and 9 bases had no gene match. The CDR3 is made up of 17 amino acids. The clonotype was recovered from a human donor with Merkel cell carcinoma. Sequencing used tumor tissue from Merkel cell carcinoma. The V call is TRBV11-2, the J call TRBJ2-7; the match to TRBD1 covers 10 bases. CDR3 sequence reads: CASSLLRDRGSPYEQYF. Written as DNA, the CDR3 is TGTGCCAGCAGCTTACTTAGGGACAGGGGATCCCCCTACGAGCAGTACTTC.